This TCR beta chain was identified during a study of T cell changes during pregnancy in multiple sclerosis. Only one count was recorded for this clone. Profiled with immunoSEQ multiplex PCR; TCRdb holds only in-frame clones, not every one. The sample lists more than 80,000 clones; around 93% were seen once. This material consisted of peripheral blood, taken after pregnancy. This sequence originates from a female donor with multiple sclerosis, enrolled in a pregnancy study.

The CDR3 here is CASSKRQQNTEAFF. The DNA for the CDR3 is TGTGCCAGCAGTAAACGACAGCAGAACACTGAAGCTTTCTTT. The chain links TRBV6-5 to TRBJ1-1, with a tentative D call TRBD1 (5 bases). The V gene lost 5 bases and the J gene lost 1 base, with 11 bases spanning the gap. This CDR3 comprises 14 residues. Germline V lookup: CDR1 MNHEY, CDR2 SVGAGI.